This T cell receptor (beta chain) appears in the sequencing data of a study of cytomegalovirus exposure and HLA in healthy donors. Findings of the study overall: Most of the CMV-associated TCR beta chains (in a later analysis) appeared to be HLA-restricted. An analysis done earlier found most TCR beta V segments productive about 90% or about 30% of the time. The study put 160 or so TCR beta chains on its list as cytomegalovirus-associated.

Germline-derived CDR1 and CDR2 are LNHDA and SQIVND (reference sequence). CDR3 length equals 17 residues. Trimming shortened V by 1 base and J by 1 base, and 15 bases separated the two germline ends. Of note for this clone: Its matching antigen is unknown.

The primer mix had 60 Vbeta and 13 Jbeta primers. Assay used: immunoSEQ multiplex PCR; TCRdb lists only in-frame clones, some missing. The clone table shows under 70,000 clones, with the ten largest holding roughly 8.8%. The chain combines TRBV19 with TRBJ2-3; possible D gene TRBD2, 6 bases. Material for sequencing was PBMCs. The TCR sequence derives from a man in his forties or fifties in good health and CMV-seropositive. CDR3 residues: CASSIASVVAGTDTQYF. CDR3 sequence (DNA): TGTGCCAGTAGTATAGCCTCGGTGGTAGCGGGCACAGATACGCAGTATTTT.